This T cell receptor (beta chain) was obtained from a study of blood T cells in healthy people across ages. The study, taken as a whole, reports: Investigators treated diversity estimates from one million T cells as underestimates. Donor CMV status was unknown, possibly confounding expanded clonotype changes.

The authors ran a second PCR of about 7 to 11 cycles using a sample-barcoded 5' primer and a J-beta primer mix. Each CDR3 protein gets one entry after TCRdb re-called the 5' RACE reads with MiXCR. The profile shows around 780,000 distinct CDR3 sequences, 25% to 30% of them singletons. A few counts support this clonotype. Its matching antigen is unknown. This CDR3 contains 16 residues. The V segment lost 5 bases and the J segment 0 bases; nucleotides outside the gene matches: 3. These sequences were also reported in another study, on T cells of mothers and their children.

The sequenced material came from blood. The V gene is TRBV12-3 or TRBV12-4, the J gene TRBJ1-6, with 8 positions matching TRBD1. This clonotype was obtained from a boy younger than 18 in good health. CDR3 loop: CASSHRGSSYNSPLHF. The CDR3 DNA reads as TGTGCCAGCAGTCACAGGGGGAGCTCCTATAATTCACCCCTCCACTTT.